These T cell receptor beta chains were read from a single sample in a study of blood T cell repertoires in COVID-19. Sequenced by immunoSEQ multiplex PCR; TCRdb stores in-frame clones only, minus some. There are about 87,000 clones in the sample; about 79% occur only once, and around 4.5% lies in the top ten. The sequenced sample was peripheral blood. The receptors were gathered from a woman in her 50s with acute or convalescent COVID-19. CDR3s include the opening cysteine and the closing phenylalanine or tryptophan. The D gene is left open where the match is weak. Only some rows state a clone size, as once, few, many or a class for expanded clones.

d_call	clone_size	v_call	j_call	cdr3_aa	cdr3_nt
.	.	TRBV20-1	TRBJ2-5	CSVAQETQYF	TGCAGTGTGGCACAAGAGACCCAGTACTTC
.	.	TRBV3-1/TRBV3-2	TRBJ2-3	CASSQDRGRTDTQYF	TGTGCCAGCAGCCAAGACAGGGGCCGCACAGATACGCAGTATTTT
TRBD1	.	TRBV5-1	TRBJ1-2	CASGTGGSKGYGYTF	TGCGCCAGCGGGACAGGGGGCTCCAAGGGGTATGGCTACACCTTC
.	few	TRBV5-1	TRBJ1-2	CASSPQGSGVYGYTF	TGCGCCAGCAGCCCCCAAGGGTCGGGAGTCTATGGCTACACCTTC
TRBD1	.	TRBV28	TRBJ2-7	CASSLTGTGGEQYF	TGTGCCAGCAGTCTTACCGGGACAGGGGGCGAGCAGTACTTC
TRBD1	.	TRBV3-1/TRBV3-2	TRBJ1-1	CASSQDSGGEAFF	TGTGCCAGCAGCCAAGATTCAGGGGGTGAAGCTTTCTTT
TRBD2	.	TRBV25-1	TRBJ2-2	CASSEGGRENTGELFF	TGTGCCAGCAGTGAGGGGGGGAGAGAGAACACCGGGGAGCTGTTTTTT
.	.	TRBV6-5	TRBJ1-1	CASRTNVETEAFF	TGTGCCAGCAGAACTAACGTGGAGACTGAAGCTTTCTTT
.	.	TRBV6-5	TRBJ1-4	CASRLQGSNEKLFF	TGTGCCAGCAGATTACAGGGAAGTAATGAAAAACTGTTTTTT
TRBD1	.	TRBV29-1	TRBJ2-7	CSASGTGFAEQYF	TGCAGCGCCTCCGGGACAGGGTTCGCCGAGCAGTACTTC
TRBD2	.	TRBV2	TRBJ2-5	CASSRGGETQYF	TGTGCCAGCAGCCGGGGGGGGGAGACCCAGTACTTC
.	.	TRBV20-1	TRBJ1-1	CSAISGTEAFF	TGCAGTGCTATCAGTGGCACTGAAGCTTTCTTT
.	.	TRBV11-2	TRBJ2-7	CASSFGGPAYEQYF	TGTGCCAGCAGCTTTGGTGGGCCCGCCTACGAGCAGTACTTC
TRBD1	.	TRBV7-2	TRBJ2-7	CASSLRQGIYEQYF	TGTGCCAGCAGCTTAAGACAGGGGATCTACGAGCAGTACTTC
TRBD1	.	TRBV7-9	TRBJ1-5	CASSSPGGSQPQHF	TGTGCCAGCAGTTCACCAGGGGGAAGCCAGCCCCAGCATTTT
.	.	TRBV27	TRBJ1-5	CASSFRSSNQPQHF	TGTGCCAGCAGTTTTCGCAGTTCTAATCAGCCCCAGCATTTT
.	few	TRBV19	TRBJ1-2	CASKEAGDYGYTF	TGTGCCAGTAAGGAAGCGGGTGACTATGGCTACACCTTC
TRBD1	.	TRBV28	TRBJ1-2	CASTTGTGNPGRGYTF	TGTGCCAGCACTACCGGGACAGGCAATCCGGGTCGGGGCTACACCTTC
TRBD1	.	TRBV4-1	TRBJ1-1	CASSQDRGTGTEAFF	TGCGCCAGCAGCCAAGACCGTGGGACAGGGACTGAAGCTTTCTTT
.	few	TRBV6-4	TRBJ1-1	CASSEYGQLNTEAFF	TGTGCCAGCAGTGAATATGGACAGCTGAACACTGAAGCTTTCTTT
.	.	TRBV28	TRBJ2-1	CASSLSDFIGNNEQFF	TGTGCCAGCAGTTTATCGGACTTTATAGGGAACAATGAGCAGTTCTTC
TRBD1	.	TRBV28	TRBJ1-1	CASSQLRASGGTEAFF	TGTGCCAGCAGTCAACTCAGGGCCTCAGGGGGCACTGAAGCTTTCTTT
.	.	TRBV4-3	TRBJ1-5	CASSQSLNQPQHF	TGCGCCAGCAGCCAAAGCCTCAATCAGCCCCAGCATTTT
TRBD1	.	TRBV2	TRBJ1-2	CASSLRGNYGYTF	TGTGCCAGCAGTCTCAGGGGGAACTATGGCTACACCTTC
.	.	TRBV7-6	TRBJ1-2	CASSSVRGDSYTF	TGTGCCAGCAGCTCGGTCCGGGGGGATAGCTACACCTTC
TRBD1	.	TRBV7-9	TRBJ2-5	CASSLIAGGGRETQYF	TGTGCCAGCAGCTTAATAGCAGGGGGCGGTCGGGAGACCCAGTACTTC
TRBD1	.	TRBV6-5	TRBJ1-4	CASSPTGVEKLFF	TGTGCCAGCAGTCCCACAGGGGTTGAAAAACTGTTTTTT
TRBD2	once	TRBV5-8	TRBJ2-7	CASSRHGGRSSYEQYF	TGTGCCAGCAGCCGTCACGGGGGGAGGAGCTCCTACGAGCAGTACTTC
TRBD2	.	TRBV6-5	TRBJ2-3	CASRNSGGGDTQYF	TGTGCCAGCAGGAACAGCGGGGGCGGGGATACGCAGTATTTT
.	.	TRBV19	TRBJ1-1	CASSIKLRTEAFF	TGTGCCAGTAGTATTAAGTTGAGGACTGAAGCTTTCTTT
.	.	TRBV4-2	TRBJ1-5	CASSQLQIGRDLSSQPQHF	TGTGCCAGCAGCCAATTACAAATAGGGAGGGACTTATCCAGCCAGCCCCAGCATTTT
.	.	TRBV7-9	TRBJ1-2	CASSLEVAGDGYTF	TGTGCCAGCAGCTTAGAGGTGGCGGGTGACGGCTACACCTTC
.	.	TRBV4-1	TRBJ2-5	CASSQEGGAGTQYF	TGCGCCAGCAGCCAAGAGGGCGGAGCGGGGACCCAGTACTTC
TRBD1	few	TRBV5-4	TRBJ1-2	CASSLGTGEIYYGYTF	TGTGCCAGCAGCTTAGGGACAGGGGAAATTTACTATGGCTACACCTTC